The rows below give T cell receptor beta chains drawn from one sample of a study of blood T cells in healthy people across ages. TCRdb analysed the 5' RACE reads with MiXCR anew, one entry per CDR3 protein. The sample includes about 1.4 million distinct CDR3 sequences, approximately 59% seen only once; the top ten take 6.5% to 8%. The sequencing sample was made of blood. These receptors were taken from a man younger than 30 in good health. Each CDR3 is given with its conserved first and last residue. Fields, in order: CDR3 protein, CDR3 DNA, J gene, clone size, V gene, D gene. A D gene is named only where the DNA matches it firmly. Rows give clone size only sometimes, using once, few, many, or a class for an expanded clone.

CDR3 protein: CSVGPDTYEQYF
CDR3 DNA: TGCAGCGTGGGGCCGGACACGTACGAGCAGTACTTC
J gene: TRBJ2-7
clone size: NA
V gene: TRBV29-1
D gene: NA

CDR3 protein: CAMPESGATNEKLFF
CDR3 DNA: TGTGCCATGCCGGAGTCGGGGGCAACTAATGAAAAACTGTTTTTT
J gene: TRBJ1-4
clone size: NA
V gene: TRBV2
D gene: NA

CDR3 protein: CASSQDRGLEPGDSPLHF
CDR3 DNA: TGTGCCAGCAGCCAAGATCGAGGGCTCGAACCGGGGGATTCACCCCTCCACTTT
J gene: TRBJ1-6
clone size: few
V gene: TRBV4-2
D gene: NA

CDR3 protein: CASSLPAGYFYEQYF
CDR3 DNA: TGTGCCAGCAGTTTACCGGCAGGGTACTTCTACGAGCAGTACTTC
J gene: TRBJ2-7
clone size: few
V gene: TRBV12-3/TRBV12-4
D gene: NA

CDR3 protein: CASSQAWLAGGGEQFF
CDR3 DNA: TGTGCCAGCAGCCAAGCGTGGCTAGCGGGAGGCGGTGAGCAGTTCTTC
J gene: TRBJ2-1
clone size: NA
V gene: TRBV3-1
D gene: TRBD2

CDR3 protein: CASNLQGGNSPLHF
CDR3 DNA: TGTGCCAGCAATCTACAGGGGGGGAATTCACCCCTCCACTTT
J gene: TRBJ1-6
clone size: few
V gene: TRBV27
D gene: TRBD1

CDR3 protein: CSARAGPQSGHYEQYF
CDR3 DNA: TGCAGTGCTAGGGCCGGACCTCAGTCGGGCCACTACGAGCAGTACTTC
J gene: TRBJ2-7
clone size: NA
V gene: TRBV20-1
D gene: NA

CDR3 protein: CASSPERGGAYNSPLHF
CDR3 DNA: TGTGCCAGCAGCCCCGAAAGGGGGGGCGCGTATAATTCACCCCTCCACTTT
J gene: TRBJ1-6
clone size: few
V gene: TRBV3-1
D gene: NA

CDR3 protein: CATSDSRASGVDTGELFF
CDR3 DNA: TGTGCCACCAGTGATTCCCGGGCCTCGGGGGTGGACACCGGGGAGCTGTTTTTT
J gene: TRBJ2-2
clone size: NA
V gene: TRBV24-1
D gene: NA

CDR3 protein: CASSPPGRGTYEQYF
CDR3 DNA: TGTGCCAGCTCACCACCCGGGAGAGGCACCTACGAGCAGTACTTC
J gene: TRBJ2-7
clone size: NA
V gene: TRBV18
D gene: NA

CDR3 protein: CAITSGQGGEQYF
CDR3 DNA: TGTGCCATCACTAGCGGACAGGGGGGCGAGCAGTACTTC
J gene: TRBJ2-7
clone size: few
V gene: TRBV10-3
D gene: TRBD1

CDR3 protein: CASSLVGSVGNEQFF
CDR3 DNA: TGTGCCAGCAGCTTAGTAGGAAGTGTCGGGAATGAGCAGTTCTTC
J gene: TRBJ2-1
clone size: NA
V gene: TRBV7-2
D gene: NA

CDR3 protein: CASSPNGWYQETQYF
CDR3 DNA: TGTGCCAGCAGCCCAAACGGCTGGTACCAAGAGACCCAGTACTTC
J gene: TRBJ2-5
clone size: NA
V gene: TRBV7-2
D gene: NA

CDR3 protein: CASSLAGHTQGHTQYF
CDR3 DNA: TGCGCCAGTAGCTTGGCAGGACATACGCAAGGACATACGCAGTATTTT
J gene: TRBJ2-3
clone size: NA
V gene: TRBV5-1
D gene: NA

CDR3 protein: CASSEPDRHGYTF
CDR3 DNA: TGTGCCAGCAGTGAGCCAGACAGACATGGCTACACCTTC
J gene: TRBJ1-2
clone size: few
V gene: TRBV25-1
D gene: NA

CDR3 protein: CASSHRRSGGNNEQFF
CDR3 DNA: TGCGCCAGCAGCCACCGCCGGAGCGGGGGCAACAATGAGCAGTTCTTC
J gene: TRBJ2-1
clone size: NA
V gene: TRBV4-1
D gene: TRBD2

CDR3 protein: CASSLSGREGEAFF
CDR3 DNA: TGTGCCAGCAGTTTATCGGGGCGAGAGGGTGAAGCTTTCTTT
J gene: TRBJ1-1
clone size: few
V gene: TRBV12-3/TRBV12-4
D gene: NA

CDR3 protein: CASSLSRFEQYF
CDR3 DNA: TGTGCCAGCAGTTTATCCCGGTTTGAGCAGTACTTC
J gene: TRBJ2-4
clone size: NA
V gene: TRBV28
D gene: NA

CDR3 protein: CSVEDPVLDEQYF
CDR3 DNA: TGCAGCGTGGAAGATCCCGTGCTGGACGAGCAGTACTTC
J gene: TRBJ2-7
clone size: NA
V gene: TRBV29-1
D gene: NA

CDR3 protein: CASSLLWGANVLTF
CDR3 DNA: TGTGCCAGCAGCCTTCTGTGGGGGGCCAACGTCCTGACTTTC
J gene: TRBJ2-6
clone size: NA
V gene: TRBV7-2
D gene: NA

CDR3 protein: CASRRGSQHQETQYF
CDR3 DNA: TGTGCCAGCAGAAGAGGCAGCCAGCACCAAGAGACCCAGTACTTC
J gene: TRBJ2-5
clone size: NA
V gene: TRBV21-1
D gene: NA

CDR3 protein: CSVGFPLDSYEQYF
CDR3 DNA: TGCAGCGTTGGGTTTCCTTTGGACAGCTACGAGCAGTACTTC
J gene: TRBJ2-7
clone size: many
V gene: TRBV29-1
D gene: NA

CDR3 protein: CASSQEQGQGNYGYTF
CDR3 DNA: TGCGCCAGCAGCCAAGAACAGGGACAGGGAAACTATGGCTACACCTTC
J gene: TRBJ1-2
clone size: NA
V gene: TRBV4-1
D gene: TRBD1

CDR3 protein: CASSNGQFEQYF
CDR3 DNA: TGTGCCAGCAGCAACGGACAGTTCGAGCAGTACTTC
J gene: TRBJ2-7
clone size: few
V gene: TRBV11-1
D gene: NA

CDR3 protein: CSVETRGEWGEKLFF
CDR3 DNA: TGCAGCGTTGAAACACGGGGGGAGTGGGGAGAAAAACTGTTTTTT
J gene: TRBJ1-4
clone size: NA
V gene: TRBV29-1
D gene: NA

CDR3 protein: CASSLPSGQSTDTQYF
CDR3 DNA: TGTGCCAGCAGCTTACCCTCGGGACAAAGCACAGATACGCAGTATTTT
J gene: TRBJ2-3
clone size: once
V gene: TRBV11-2
D gene: NA

CDR3 protein: CASSRDREVGNTIYF
CDR3 DNA: TGTGCCAGCAGCCGGGACAGGGAGGTCGGAAACACCATATATTTT
J gene: TRBJ1-3
clone size: NA
V gene: TRBV4-2
D gene: TRBD1

CDR3 protein: CASSPPLGLGNEQFF
CDR3 DNA: TGTGCCAGCAGCCCGCCACTGGGATTGGGGAATGAGCAGTTCTTC
J gene: TRBJ2-1
clone size: NA
V gene: TRBV4-2
D gene: NA